What follows is one TCR beta chain and its context. Other DNA sequences in this sample translate to the same CDR3. The data originate from a study of blood T cell repertoires in COVID-19. Profiled with immunoSEQ multiplex PCR; TCRdb holds only in-frame clones, not every one. The profile covers hundreds of thousands of clones, with approximately 80% appearing a single time and about 9.1% taken by the ten largest. Germline V gene data show CDR1 as LGHDT and CDR2 as YNNKEL (reference sequence). The germline V and J ends were trimmed by 2 bases and 1 base, with 8 bases remaining between them. The CDR3 runs to 14 residues.

J is TRBJ1-1 and V is TRBV3-1 (or the pseudogene TRBV3-2); D may be TRBD1 (6 bases). The sample comprised peripheral blood. The clonotype originates from a human donor in a cohort sampled during active COVID-19. CDR3 amino acids: CASSQSDRNTEAFF. Written as DNA, the CDR3 is TGTGCCAGCAGCCAATCGGACAGGAACACTGAAGCTTTCTTT.